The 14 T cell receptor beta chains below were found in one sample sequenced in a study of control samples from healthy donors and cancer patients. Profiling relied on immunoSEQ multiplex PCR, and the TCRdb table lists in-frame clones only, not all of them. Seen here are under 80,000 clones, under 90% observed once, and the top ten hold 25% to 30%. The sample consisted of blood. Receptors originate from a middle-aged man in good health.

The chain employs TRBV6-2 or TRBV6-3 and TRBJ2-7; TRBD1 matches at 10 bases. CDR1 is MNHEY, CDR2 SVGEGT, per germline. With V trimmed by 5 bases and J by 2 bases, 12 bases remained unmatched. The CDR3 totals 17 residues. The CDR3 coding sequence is TGTGCCAGCAGTCCATATACCCACGGGACAGGGGCCTACGAGCAGTACTTC. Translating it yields CASSPYTHGTGAYEQYF.

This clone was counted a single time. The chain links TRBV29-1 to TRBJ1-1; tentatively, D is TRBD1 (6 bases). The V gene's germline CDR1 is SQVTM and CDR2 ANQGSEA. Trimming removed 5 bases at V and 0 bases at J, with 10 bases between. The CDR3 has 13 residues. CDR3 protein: CSVRQALNTEAFF. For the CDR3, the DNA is TGCAGCGTTCGACAGGCTTTGAACACTGAAGCTTTCTTT. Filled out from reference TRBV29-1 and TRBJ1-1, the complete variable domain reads SAVISQKPSRDICQRGTSLTIQCQVDSQVTMMFWYRQQPGQSLTLIATANQGSEATYESGFVIDKFPISRPNLTFSTLTVSNMSPEDSSIYLCSVRQALNTEAFFGQGTRLTVV.

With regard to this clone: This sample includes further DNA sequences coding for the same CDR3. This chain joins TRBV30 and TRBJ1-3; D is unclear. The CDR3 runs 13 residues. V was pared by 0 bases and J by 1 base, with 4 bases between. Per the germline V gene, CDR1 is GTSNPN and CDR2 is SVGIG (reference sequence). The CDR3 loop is CAWSVSSGNTIYF. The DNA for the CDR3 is TGTGCCTGGAGTGTGTCATCTGGAAACACCATATATTTT.

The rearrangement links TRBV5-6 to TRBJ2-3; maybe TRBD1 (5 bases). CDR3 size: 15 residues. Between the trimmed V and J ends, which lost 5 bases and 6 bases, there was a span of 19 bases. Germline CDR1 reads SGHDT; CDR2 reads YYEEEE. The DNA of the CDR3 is TGTGCCAGCAGTTCAGGGTACTCCGGAATGGATACGCAGTATTTT. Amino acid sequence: CASSSGYSGMDTQYF. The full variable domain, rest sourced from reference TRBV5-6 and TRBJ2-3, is DAGVTQSPTHLIKTRGQQVTLRCSPKSGHDTVSWYQQALGQGPQFIFQYYEEEERQRGNFPDRFSGHQFPNYSSELNVNALLLGDSALYLCASSSGYSGMDTQYFGPGTRLTVL.

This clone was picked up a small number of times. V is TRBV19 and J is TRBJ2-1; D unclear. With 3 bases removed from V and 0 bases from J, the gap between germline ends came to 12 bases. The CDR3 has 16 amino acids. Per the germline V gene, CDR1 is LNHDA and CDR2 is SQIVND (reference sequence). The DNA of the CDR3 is TGTGCCAGTAGTATCGTAAGGGCTTCCTCCTACAATGAGCAGTTCTTC. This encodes CASSIVRASSYNEQFF.

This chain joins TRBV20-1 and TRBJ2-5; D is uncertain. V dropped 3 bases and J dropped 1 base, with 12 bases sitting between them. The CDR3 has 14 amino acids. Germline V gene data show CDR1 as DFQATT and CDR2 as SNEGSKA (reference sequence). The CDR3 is CSASAPTGQETQYF. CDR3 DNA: TGCAGTGCTAGTGCCCCCACGGGCCAAGAGACCCAGTACTTC.

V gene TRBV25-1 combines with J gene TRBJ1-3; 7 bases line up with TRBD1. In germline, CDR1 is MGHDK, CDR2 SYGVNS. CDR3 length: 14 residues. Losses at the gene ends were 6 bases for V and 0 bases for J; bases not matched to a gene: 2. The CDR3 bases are TGTGCCAGCAGGGGGACAGCCTCTGGAAACACCATATATTTT. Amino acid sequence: CASRGTASGNTIYF.

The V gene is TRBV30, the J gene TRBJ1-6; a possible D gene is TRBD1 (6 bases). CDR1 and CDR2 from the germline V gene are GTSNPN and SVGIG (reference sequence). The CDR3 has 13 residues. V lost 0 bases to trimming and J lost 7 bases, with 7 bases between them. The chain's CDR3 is CAWSVQGNSPLHF. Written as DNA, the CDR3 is TGTGCCTGGAGTGTACAGGGAAATTCACCCCTCCACTTT.

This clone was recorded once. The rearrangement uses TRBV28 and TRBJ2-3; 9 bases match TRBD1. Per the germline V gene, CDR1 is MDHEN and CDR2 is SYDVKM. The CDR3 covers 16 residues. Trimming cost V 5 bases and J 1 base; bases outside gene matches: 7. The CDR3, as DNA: TGTGCCAGCAGTCCCCCGGGACAGGGCCGCACAGATACGCAGTATTTT. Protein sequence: CASSPPGQGRTDTQYF.

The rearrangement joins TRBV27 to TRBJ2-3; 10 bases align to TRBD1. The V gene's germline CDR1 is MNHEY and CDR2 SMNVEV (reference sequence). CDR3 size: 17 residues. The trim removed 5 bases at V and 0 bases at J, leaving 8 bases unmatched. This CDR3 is CASSRQGALTSTDTQYF. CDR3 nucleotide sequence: TGTGCCAGCAGTAGACAGGGGGCCCTTACTAGCACAGATACGCAGTATTTT.

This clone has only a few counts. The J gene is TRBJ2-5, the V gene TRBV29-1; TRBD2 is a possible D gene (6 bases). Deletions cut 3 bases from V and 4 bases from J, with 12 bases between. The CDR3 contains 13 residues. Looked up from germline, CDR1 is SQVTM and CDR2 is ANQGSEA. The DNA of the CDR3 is TGCAGCGTTGATCTCGTGGGGGGAGAGACCCAGTACTTC. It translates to CSVDLVGGETQYF.

Here the CDR3 DNA reads TGCGCCAGCAGCCACGGCCCGACAGGGGCCCACACTGAAGCTTTCTTT. Its protein is CASSHGPTGAHTEAFF. This chain connects TRBV4-3 to TRBJ1-1; 8 positions match TRBD1. Losses at the gene ends were 3 bases for V and 3 bases for J; bases not matched to a gene: 9. The CDR3 has 16 amino acids. The germline gives CDR1 LGHNA, CDR2 YSLEER.

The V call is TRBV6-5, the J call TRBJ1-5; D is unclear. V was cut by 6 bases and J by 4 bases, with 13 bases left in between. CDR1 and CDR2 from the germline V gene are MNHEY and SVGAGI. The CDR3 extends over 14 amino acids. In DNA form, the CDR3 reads TGTGCCAGCAGCGAGGGATCCCTAAATCAGCCCCAGCATTTT. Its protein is CASSEGSLNQPQHF.

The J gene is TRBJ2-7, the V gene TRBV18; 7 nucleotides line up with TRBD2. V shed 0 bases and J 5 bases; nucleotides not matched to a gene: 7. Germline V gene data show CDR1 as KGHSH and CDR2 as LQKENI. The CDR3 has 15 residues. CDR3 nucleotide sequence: TGTGCCAGCTCACCACCTGTAGGGAGGGGAAACGAGCAGTACTTC. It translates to CASSPPVGRGNEQYF. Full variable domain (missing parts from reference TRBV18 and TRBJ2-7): NAGVMQNPRHLVRRRGQEARLRCSPMKGHSHVYWYRQLPEEGLKFMVYLQKENIIDESGMPKERFSAEFPKEGPSILRIQQVVRGDSAAYFCASSPPVGRGNEQYFGPGTRLTVT.